These 2 T cell receptor beta chains were all obtained from the same sample, sequenced in a study of T cells in Graves' hyperthyroidism and ophthalmopathy. TCR beta CDR3 regions were amplified from RNA transcripts. HTBI primers were the set used in a first-round RT-PCR of the TCR CDR3. TCRdb independently ran MiXCR on the multiplex PCR reads; one entry per CDR3 protein. The table lists 550,000 to 700,000 distinct CDR3 sequences, roughly 15% of them singletons. The sequenced material came from blood. These receptors all stem from a woman between 40 and 50 years old with Graves' ophthalmopathy.

This clonotype was detected a few times. The chain couples TRBV29-1 to TRBJ2-7; D may correspond to TRBD1 or TRBD2 (5 bases each). Trimming shortened V by 3 bases and J by 6 bases, and 18 bases separated the two germline ends. The CDR3 is 14 amino acids. Per the germline V gene, CDR1 is SQVTM and CDR2 is ANQGSEA. The CDR3 spells CSVERGRFGGEQYF. CDR3 DNA sequence: TGCAGCGTTGAGAGGGGACGGTTTGGAGGCGAGCAGTACTTC.

This clonotype was detected many times. This rearrangement joins TRBV12-3 or TRBV12-4 to TRBJ2-7, with D perhaps matching TRBD1 or TRBD2 (5 bases each). Trimming pared 6 bases from V and 2 bases from J, leaving 14 bases between. The CDR3 consists of 14 residues. The CDR3 spells CASSEGTEAYEQYF. CDR3 nucleotides: TGTGCCAGCAGCGAAGGGACCGAGGCCTACGAGCAGTACTTC.